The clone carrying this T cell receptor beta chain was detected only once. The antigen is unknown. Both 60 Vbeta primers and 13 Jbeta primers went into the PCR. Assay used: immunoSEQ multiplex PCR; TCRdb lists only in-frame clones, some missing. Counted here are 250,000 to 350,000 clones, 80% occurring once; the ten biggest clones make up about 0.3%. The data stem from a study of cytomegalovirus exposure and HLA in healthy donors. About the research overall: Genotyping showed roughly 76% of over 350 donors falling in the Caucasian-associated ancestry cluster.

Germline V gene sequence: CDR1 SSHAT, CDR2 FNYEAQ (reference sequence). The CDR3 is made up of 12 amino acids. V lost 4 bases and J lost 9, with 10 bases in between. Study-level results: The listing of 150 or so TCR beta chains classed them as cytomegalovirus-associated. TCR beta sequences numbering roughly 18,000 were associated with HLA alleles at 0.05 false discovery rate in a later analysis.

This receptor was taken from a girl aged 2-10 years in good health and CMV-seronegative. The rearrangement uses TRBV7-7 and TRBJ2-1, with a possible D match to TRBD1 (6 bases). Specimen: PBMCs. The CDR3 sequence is CASSSGESEQFF. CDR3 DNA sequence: TGTGCCAGCAGCTCAGGGGAGAGTGAGCAGTTCTTC.